This note documents a single T cell receptor beta chain sequence. Its antigen is currently unknown. This sample was included in a study of long-term antiretroviral therapy in people with HIV. Clinicians in the United States treated all participants with HIV. Study-wide results and caveats: ART-treated samples gained diversity yet remained below transplant donor controls. Absence of data on ART adherence, viral resistance or therapy changes was noted. Pre-ART expanded clones dominated the repertoire at every time point.

The V segment lost 7 bases and the J segment 3 bases; nucleotides outside the gene matches: 13. The CDR3 has 17 residues. Germline assignment: CDR1 SGDLS and CDR2 YYNGEE. The assay, immunoSEQ v3.0, was run at survey level. Using immunoSEQ multiplex PCR, the repertoire was profiled, and TCRdb retains in-frame clones only, with some absent. The sample records roughly 28,000 clones, approximately 90% being singletons. Source: unsorted PBMCs, taken 3.1 years after starting antiretroviral therapy. The chain has TRBV9 and TRBJ2-2; 9 bases map to TRBD1. The sequence derives from a young man with HIV. DNA of the CDR3: TGTGCCAGCGCCCATTCCCGGGACAGGGCGGACACCGGGGAGCTGTTTTTT. It yields the protein CASAHSRDRADTGELFF. The full variable domain, its missing parts supplied by reference TRBV9 and TRBJ2-2, is DSGVTQTPKHLITATGQRVTLRCSPRSGDLSVYWYQQSLDQGLQFLIQYYNGEERAKGNILERFSAQQFPDLHSELNLSSLELGDSALYFCASAHSRDRADTGELFFGEGSRLTVL.